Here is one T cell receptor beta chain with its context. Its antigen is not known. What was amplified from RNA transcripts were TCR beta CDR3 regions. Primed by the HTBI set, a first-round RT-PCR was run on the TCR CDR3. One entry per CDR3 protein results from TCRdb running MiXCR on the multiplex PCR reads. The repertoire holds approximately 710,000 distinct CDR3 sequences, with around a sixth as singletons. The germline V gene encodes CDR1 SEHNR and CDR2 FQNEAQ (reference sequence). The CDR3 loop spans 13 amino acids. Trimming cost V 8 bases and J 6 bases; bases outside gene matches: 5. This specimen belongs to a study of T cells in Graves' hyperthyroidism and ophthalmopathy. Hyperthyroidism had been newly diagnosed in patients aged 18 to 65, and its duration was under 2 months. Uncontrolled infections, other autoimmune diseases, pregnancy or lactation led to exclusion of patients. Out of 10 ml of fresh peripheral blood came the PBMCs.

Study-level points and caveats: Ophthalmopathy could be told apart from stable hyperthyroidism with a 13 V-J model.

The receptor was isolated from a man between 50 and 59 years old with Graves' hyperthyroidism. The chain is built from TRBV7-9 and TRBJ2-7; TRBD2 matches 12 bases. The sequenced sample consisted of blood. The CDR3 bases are TGTGCCAGCTGGACTAGCGGGATCAGCGAGCAGTACTTC. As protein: CASWTSGISEQYF. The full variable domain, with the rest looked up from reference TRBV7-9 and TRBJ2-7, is DTGVSQNPRHKITKRGQNVTFRCDPISEHNRLYWYRQTLGQGPEFLTYFQNEAQLEKSRLLSDRFSAERPKGSFSTLEIQRTEQGDSAMYLCASWTSGISEQYFGPGTRLTVT.